Listed here is a single T cell receptor (beta chain). The target antigen is unknown. These data are taken from a study of T cell repertoires in cytomegalovirus infection. TCRdb redid the calling of the reads with MiXCR, one entry per CDR3 protein. The sample has 150,000 to 200,000 distinct CDR3 sequences; about 20% are singletons. Trimming cost V 3 bases and J 3 bases, with 24 bases left between them. The CDR3 consists of 19 residues. Germline-derived CDR1 and CDR2 are SGHTA and FQGNSA. This TCR came from a human donor in good health (CMV status not recorded). Some clones in this sample may be carry-over from other donors' samples. The source was CD8+ T cells from cultured PBMCs, collected from culture after CMV antigen stimulation. V gene TRBV7-2 combines with J gene TRBJ2-1; possibly TRBD1 or TRBD2 for D (5 bases each). The DNA for the CDR3 is TGTGCCAGCAGCTTCGAGGGATTCCGGACAACCCCTATCTACAATGAGCAGTTCTTC. Protein: CASSFEGFRTTPIYNEQFF.